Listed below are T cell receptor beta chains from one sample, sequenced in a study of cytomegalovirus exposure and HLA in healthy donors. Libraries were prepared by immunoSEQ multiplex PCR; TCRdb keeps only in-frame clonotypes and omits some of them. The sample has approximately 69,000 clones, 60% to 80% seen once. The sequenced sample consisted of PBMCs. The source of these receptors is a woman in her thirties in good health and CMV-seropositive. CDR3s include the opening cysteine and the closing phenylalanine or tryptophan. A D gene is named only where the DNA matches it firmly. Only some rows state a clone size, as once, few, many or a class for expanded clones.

CASSQTSGRDYEQYF TGCGCCAGCAGCCAAACCAGCGGGAGGGACTACGAGCAGTACTTC TRBV4-3 NA TRBJ2-7 TRBD2
CASSSQGNQPQHF TGTGCCAGCAGCTCACAGGGGAATCAGCCCCAGCATTTT TRBV7-9 NA TRBJ1-5 TRBD1
CASSADRGPYEQYF TGTGCCAGCAGTGCGGACAGGGGCCCCTACGAGCAGTACTTC TRBV6-1 once TRBJ2-7 TRBD1
CASSPDRFSGANVLTF TGTGCCAGCAGCCCCGACAGATTTTCTGGGGCCAACGTCCTGACTTTC TRBV5-4 NA TRBJ2-6 NA
CASSSGTASNQPQHF TGTGCCAGCAGCTCTGGGACAGCAAGCAATCAGCCCCAGCATTTT TRBV7-9 NA TRBJ1-5 TRBD1
CASSFDGETQYF TGTGCCAGCAGCTTCGACGGGGAGACCCAGTACTTC TRBV7-7 NA TRBJ2-5 NA
CASSPDPSRAGELFF TGCGCCAGCAGCCCGGACCCGTCGAGGGCCGGGGAGCTGTTTTTT TRBV4-3 NA TRBJ2-2 NA
CASSLGLVETQYF TGTGCCAGCAGCTTAGGGTTAGTCGAGACCCAGTACTTC TRBV7-2 NA TRBJ2-5 NA
CASSGGQGEVTDTQYF TGCGCCAGCAGCGGGGGACAGGGCGAGGTCACAGATACGCAGTATTTT TRBV5-1 NA TRBJ2-3 TRBD1
CSGQGRSGELFF TGCAGCGGACAGGGAAGGTCCGGGGAGCTGTTTTTT TRBV29-1 NA TRBJ2-2 TRBD1
CASSSGSGGTEAFF TGCGCCAGCAGCTCAGGTTCAGGAGGCACTGAAGCTTTCTTT TRBV5-1 NA TRBJ1-1 NA
CASSVRQVVGYTF TGTGCCAGCAGTGTGAGACAGGTAGTTGGCTACACCTTC TRBV2 NA TRBJ1-2 NA
CASSWSGSGDTQYF TGTGCCAGCAGCTGGAGCGGGAGCGGAGATACGCAGTATTTT TRBV27 NA TRBJ2-3 TRBD2
CASSETGVFEKLFF TGTGCCAGCAGTGAGACAGGGGTTTTTGAAAAACTGTTTTTT TRBV6-6 NA TRBJ1-4 TRBD1
CASSQDPFRNTEAFF TGCGCCAGCAGCCAAGACCCTTTTCGGAACACTGAAGCTTTCTTT TRBV4-3 NA TRBJ1-1 NA
CASSEAGTPANYGYTF TGTGCCAGCAGTGAAGCTGGGACACCAGCTAACTATGGCTACACCTTC TRBV6-1 few TRBJ1-2 NA
CASSLGLAGPYEQYF TGTGCCAGCAGCTTAGGACTAGCGGGACCCTACGAGCAGTACTTC TRBV11-2 NA TRBJ2-7 TRBD2
CASTPGLAGGSSYNEQFF TGTGCCAGCACCCCGGGACTAGCGGGGGGGAGCTCCTACAATGAGCAGTTCTTC TRBV27 NA TRBJ2-1 TRBD2
CASSPSAGYGYTF TGTGCCAGCAGCCCGTCGGCAGGCTATGGCTACACCTTC TRBV7-2 few TRBJ1-2 NA
CASSLAEGVYYGYTF TGTGCCAGCAGCTTGGCGGAAGGGGTTTACTATGGCTACACCTTC TRBV5-6 NA TRBJ1-2 NA
CASSWTSGYNEQFF TGTGCCAGCAGTTGGACTAGCGGCTACAATGAGCAGTTCTTC TRBV2 few TRBJ2-1 TRBD2
CASSQGNGNTIYF TGTGCCAGCAGTCAGGGTAATGGAAACACCATATATTTT TRBV6-5 NA TRBJ1-3 NA
CASSLDRGRNTGELFF TGTGCCAGCAGCCTAGACAGGGGAAGGAACACCGGGGAGCTGTTTTTT TRBV5-6 NA TRBJ2-2 TRBD1
CASSDPGGSQIEAFF TGTGCCAGCAGTGACCCAGGGGGCAGCCAGATCGAAGCTTTCTTT TRBV2 NA TRBJ1-1 TRBD1
CASSPTDGYTF TGTGCCAGCTCACCAACAGATGGCTACACCTTC TRBV18 NA TRBJ1-2 NA
CASSSNGGKETQYF TGTGCCAGCAGCTCAAACGGTGGTAAGGAGACCCAGTACTTC TRBV7-9 NA TRBJ2-5 NA
CSVKRQGTYTEAFF TGCAGCGTTAAGCGACAGGGAACGTACACTGAAGCTTTCTTT TRBV29-1 NA TRBJ1-1 TRBD1
CASSQQETQYF TGTGCCAGCAGCCAACAAGAGACCCAGTACTTC TRBV5-4 NA TRBJ2-5 NA
CATRPGNTEAFF TGTGCCACACGACCGGGGAACACTGAAGCTTTCTTT TRBV10-3 once TRBJ1-1 NA
CASRDRVGGQPQHF TGTGCCAGCAGAGACAGGGTAGGAGGTCAGCCCCAGCATTTT TRBV6-6 NA TRBJ1-5 TRBD1